What follows are 20 T cell receptor beta chains derived from one specimen sequenced in a study of control samples from healthy donors and cancer patients. TCRdb's table, derived via immunoSEQ multiplex PCR, lists solely in-frame clones and lacks some. Of fewer than 200,000 clones in the sample, 90% to 95% were seen once. What was sequenced was blood. Receptors originate from a woman aged 60-70 years in good health.

The chain has TRBV19 and TRBJ1-5, with no clear D. The V and J ends lost 6 bases and 2 bases respectively, with 14 bases between them. The CDR3 covers 15 residues. Germline CDR1 is LNHDA and CDR2 is SQIVND (reference sequence). As DNA, the CDR3 is TGTGCCAGTAGATCCCAGCTCCGAGGCAATCAGCCCCAGCATTTT. This sequence encodes CASRSQLRGNQPQHF.

The V call is TRBV18, the J call TRBJ1-4; maybe TRBD1 (6 bases). There are 13 residues in the CDR3. Germline assignment: CDR1 KGHSH and CDR2 LQKENI. The V end lost 3 bases, the J end lost 6 bases, and 8 bases lay between the germline ends. The CDR3 DNA reads TGTGCCAGCTCACCTAGGACAGATGAAAAACTGTTTTTT. This translates into CASSPRTDEKLFF. The variable domain in full, completed from reference TRBV18 and TRBJ1-4, reads NAGVMQNPRHLVRRRGQEARLRCSPMKGHSHVYWYRQLPEEGLKFMVYLQKENIIDESGMPKERFSAEFPKEGPSILRIQQVVRGDSAAYFCASSPRTDEKLFFGSGTQLSVL.

The chain recombines TRBV24-1 with TRBJ1-1, with D unresolved. V dropped 6 bases and J dropped 7 bases, with 11 bases sitting between them. This CDR3 comprises 12 residues. Germline CDR1 KGHDR, CDR2 SFDVKD. CDR3 region: CATSPGGSEAFF. CDR3 nucleotide sequence: TGTGCCACCAGTCCGGGTGGAAGTGAAGCTTTCTTT.

In DNA, the CDR3 is TGTGCCAGCACACTTGGGGGCCCGGGAAACACCATATATTTT. Translated: CASTLGGPGNTIYF. The chain has TRBV13 and TRBJ1-3, with a tentative D call TRBD1 (6 bases). This CDR3 is 14 amino acids long. From germline, CDR1 is PRHDT and CDR2 FYEKMQ (reference sequence). V was shortened by 7 bases and J by 4 bases, with 14 bases between the two germline ends.

This chain links TRBV5-5 with TRBJ2-5; 11 nucleotides line up with TRBD2. Trimming cost V 4 bases and J 2 bases; bases outside gene matches: 10. The CDR3 runs 17 residues. CDR1 is SGHKS, CDR2 YYEKEE, per germline (reference sequence). CDR3 bases: TGTGCCAGCAGCCACATAGCGGGGGGGCCCATGCAAGAGACCCAGTACTTC. Translating gives CASSHIAGGPMQETQYF. Full variable domain (rest looked up from reference TRBV5-5 and TRBJ2-5): DAGVTQSPTHLIKTRGQQVTLRCSPISGHKSVSWYQQVLGQGPQFIFQYYEKEERGRGNFPDRFSARQFPNYSSELNVNALLLGDSALYLCASSHIAGGPMQETQYFGPGTRLLVL.

The V gene is TRBV7-8, the J gene TRBJ2-5; the D gene is possibly TRBD2 (6 bases). This CDR3 is 14 amino acids long. Looked up from germline, CDR1 is SGHVS and CDR2 is FQNEAQ. V gave up 5 bases and J gave up 1 base, with 11 bases separating them. DNA for the CDR3: TGTGCCAGCAGCCGGAGGGCTATCCAAGAGACCCAGTACTTC. As protein: CASSRRAIQETQYF.

This clone is a singleton in its sample. The V gene is TRBV6-5, the J gene TRBJ2-7; D may match TRBD1 or TRBD2 (5 bases each). Germline CDR1 reads MNHEY; CDR2 reads SVGAGI. The V gene lost 2 bases and the J gene lost 0 bases, with 11 bases spanning the gap. The CDR3 is made up of 15 amino acids. CDR3 residues: CASSYDGTASYEQYF. The CDR3 DNA is TGTGCCAGCAGTTACGATGGGACGGCCTCCTACGAGCAGTACTTC.

The V and J genes are TRBV19 and TRBJ2-5, with TRBD2 matching over 13 bases. The CDR3 is made up of 16 amino acids. The ends lost 5 bases at V and 5 bases at J; junction bases unmatched: 8. Germline-derived CDR1 and CDR2 are LNHDA and SQIVND (reference sequence). The CDR3 protein is CASSLGLAGEWETQYF. The CDR3 DNA is TGTGCCAGTAGTCTAGGACTAGCGGGGGAATGGGAGACCCAGTACTTC.

The V gene is TRBV7-2, the J gene TRBJ2-5, with D unresolved. Germline V lookup: CDR1 SGHTA, CDR2 FQGNSA. V lost 4 bases and J 4 bases, leaving 13 bases between the germline ends. CDR3 length equals 14 residues. The CDR3 DNA reads TGTGCCAGCAGCTCCGGGCTCGGCGCAGAGACCCAGTACTTC. Protein sequence: CASSSGLGAETQYF.

Turning to this clone: Other DNA sequences in this sample translate to the same CDR3. The rearrangement links TRBV20-1 to TRBJ2-3; no definite D call. The CDR3 has 14 amino acids. Trimming removed 3 bases from V and 0 bases from J, with 10 bases in between. The germline V gene encodes CDR1 DFQATT and CDR2 SNEGSKA (reference sequence). DNA for the CDR3: TGCAGTGCTAGTGTCGGCGGTAGCACAGATACGCAGTATTTT. Amino acid sequence: CSASVGGSTDTQYF.

The chain carries TRBV5-6 and TRBJ1-2; possible D gene TRBD1, 5 bases. This CDR3 is built from 18 residues. CDR1 is SGHDT, CDR2 YYEEEE, per germline. The V and J ends lost 1 base and 0 bases respectively, with 19 bases between them. The CDR3 DNA sequence: TGTGCCAGCAGCTTGAGGATCGGAGGGGCGCGTTCTAACTATGGCTACACCTTC. It encodes CASSLRIGGARSNYGYTF.

V usage is TRBV19 and J usage is TRBJ1-2; D may be TRBD1 (6 bases). This CDR3 region has 14 residues. V was shortened by 3 bases and J by 3 bases, with 11 bases between the two germline ends. CDR1 and CDR2 (germline): LNHDA, SQIVND (reference sequence). DNA of the CDR3: TGTGCCAGTAGTATGTACGGGGGCCACTATGGCTACACCTTC. This gives the protein CASSMYGGHYGYTF.

The chain combines TRBV6-6 with TRBJ1-4; D is unclear. This CDR3 comprises 14 residues. V lost 2 bases, J lost 6 bases, and 10 bases lay in between. Germline CDR1 is MNHNY and CDR2 is SVGAGI (reference sequence). CDR3 sequence reads: CASSYEGGDEKLFF. In nucleotides, the CDR3 is TGTGCCAGCAGTTACGAGGGAGGCGATGAAAAACTGTTTTTT.

V is TRBV6-2 or TRBV6-3 and J is TRBJ1-6; TRBD1 is a possible D gene (6 bases). This CDR3 comprises 18 residues. CDR1 is MNHEY, CDR2 SVGEGT, per germline. V dropped 2 bases and J dropped 13 bases, with 27 bases sitting between them. The CDR3, as DNA: TGTGCCAGCAGTTACAGTTTAGCAGGGGATTTTTTCGTGCCGCCCCTCCACTTT. Translation: CASSYSLAGDFFVPPLHF.

This rearrangement joins TRBV2 to TRBJ1-5; D unresolved. The CDR3 spans 15 residues. Trimming left V 5 bases short and J 1 base short, with 12 bases between. Germline-derived CDR1 and CDR2 are SNHLY and FYNNEI. CDR3 protein: CASSPDGVSNQPQHF. The DNA for the CDR3 is TGTGCCAGCAGTCCCGATGGGGTCAGCAATCAGCCCCAGCATTTT. Together with reference TRBV2 and TRBJ1-5, the CDR3 gives the full variable domain: EPEVTQTPSHQVTQMGQEVILRCVPISNHLYFYWYRQILGQKVEFLVSFYNNEISEKSEIFDDQFSVERPDGSNFTLKIRSTKLEDSAMYFCASSPDGVSNQPQHFGDGTRLSIL.

The V gene is TRBV19, the J gene TRBJ2-7, with D perhaps TRBD1 or TRBD2 (5 bases each). V lost 10 bases and J 3 bases, leaving 16 bases between the germline ends. CDR3 size: 13 residues. Germline V gene lookup returns CDR1 LNHDA and CDR2 SQIVND (reference sequence). In DNA form, the CDR3 reads TGTGCCACCCCCGGGACGGAGCTCTACGAGCAGTACTTC. Translating gives CATPGTELYEQYF.

CDR3: CASSQSYRDRASYEQYF. The CDR3 DNA sequence: TGTGCCAGCAGCCAGTCATACCGGGACAGGGCCTCCTACGAGCAGTACTTC. The rearrangement uses TRBV5-6 and TRBJ2-7; 9 bases line up with TRBD1. J gave up 0 bases and V 4 bases, and 11 bases lay outside the gene matches. This CDR3 has 17 residues. Germline V gene sequence: CDR1 SGHDT, CDR2 YYEEEE.

The rearrangement joins TRBV11-2 to TRBJ2-3; D not resolved. This CDR3 region has 17 residues. V lost 3 bases and J 2 bases, leaving 18 bases between the germline ends. From germline, CDR1 is SGHAT and CDR2 FQNNGV. CDR3 sequence (DNA): TGTGCCAGCAGCTTTTGGTCGGCTAGAGATTACACAGATACGCAGTATTTT. It is translated as CASSFWSARDYTDTQYF.

The V call is TRBV7-9, the J call TRBJ2-5, with TRBD2 identical over 15 bases. The germline V gene has CDR1 SEHNR and CDR2 FQNEAQ (reference sequence). V shed 8 bases, J shed 5 bases, and the junction held 18 bases outside the gene matches. This CDR3 has 19 residues. CDR3: CASGSFAGLAGGLRETQYF. The CDR3 DNA is TGTGCCAGCGGCTCCTTCGCGGGACTAGCGGGGGGCCTCCGGGAGACCCAGTACTTC.

The chain's CDR3 is CASSLPGFSGANVLTF. CDR3 DNA: TGTGCCAGCAGTTTGCCGGGGTTCTCTGGGGCCAACGTCCTGACTTTC. The chain uses TRBV28 and TRBJ2-6; D possibly corresponds to TRBD2 (5 bases). CDR1 and CDR2 (germline): MDHEN, SYDVKM. This CDR3 contains 16 residues. V was trimmed by 3 bases and J by 0 bases, leaving 9 bases between them.